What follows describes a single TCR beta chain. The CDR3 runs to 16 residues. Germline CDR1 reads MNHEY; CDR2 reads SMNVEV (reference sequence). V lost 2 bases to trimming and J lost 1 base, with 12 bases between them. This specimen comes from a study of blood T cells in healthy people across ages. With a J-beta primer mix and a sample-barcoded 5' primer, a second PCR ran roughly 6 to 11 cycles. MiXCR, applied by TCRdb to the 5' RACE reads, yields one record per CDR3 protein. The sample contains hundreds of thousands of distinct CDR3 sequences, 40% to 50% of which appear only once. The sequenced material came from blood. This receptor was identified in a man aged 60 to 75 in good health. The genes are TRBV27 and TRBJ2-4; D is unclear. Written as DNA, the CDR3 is TGTGCCAGCAGTTTACGGGTTTCACTTGCCAAAAACATTCAGTACTTC. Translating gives CASSLRVSLAKNIQYF.